This T cell receptor (beta chain) stems from a study of T cells in Graves' hyperthyroidism and ophthalmopathy. The wider study: Peripheral blood was obtained at initial diagnosis, preceding any treatment.

On this clonotype: Its antigen is as yet unknown.

The CDR3 covers 16 residues. Germline V gene data show CDR1 as MNHEY and CDR2 as SVGEGT. The ends were cut back, 7 bases at V and 2 bases at J, with 19 bases in the middle. Findings of the study overall: Stable hyperthyroidism was separated from ophthalmopathy by a model based on 13 V-J features. Most thyroid clonotypes that were expanded above 0.001 also turned up in blood.

Each patient was aged 18 to 65 and had newly diagnosed hyperthyroidism of under 2 months' duration. Amplification yielded TCR beta CDR3 regions, with RNA transcripts as the source. In the first-round RT-PCR of the TCR CDR3, the HTBI primer set was used. TCRdb called the multiplex PCR reads again in MiXCR, with one record for every CDR3 protein. The table has hundreds of thousands of distinct CDR3 sequences, around 14% seen once. J is TRBJ2-3 and V is TRBV6-2 or TRBV6-3; the D gene is possibly TRBD2 (5 bases). The TCR comes from a woman aged 18-29 years with Graves' hyperthyroidism that later progressed to Graves' ophthalmopathy. The specimen was blood. Written as DNA, the CDR3 is TGTGCCAGCACCCCTACGGGGTCGCTACCCACAGATACGCAGTATTTT. Translation: CASTPTGSLPTDTQYF.